The rows below give T cell receptor beta chains drawn from one sample of a study of blood T cell repertoires in COVID-19. The assay was immunoSEQ multiplex PCR, and TCRdb's table has in-frame clones only and misses some. This table holds about 180,000 clones, 70% to 90% found once. The sample taken for sequencing was peripheral blood. The receptors derive from a man in his sixties with acute or convalescent COVID-19. Both conserved end residues are part of each CDR3. Fields, in order: V gene, clone size, D gene, J gene, CDR3 protein, CDR3 DNA. The D gene is left open where the match is weak. Some rows mark clone size as missing; the rest say once, few, many or name a class of expanded clone.

v_call: TRBV28
clone_size: few
d_call: -
j_call: TRBJ1-1
cdr3_aa: CASILRTGRRGAEAFF
cdr3_nt: TGTGCCAGCATCCTTCGAACAGGCAGGAGGGGAGCTGAAGCTTTCTTT

v_call: TRBV3-1/TRBV3-2
clone_size: -
d_call: TRBD1
j_call: TRBJ2-5
cdr3_aa: CASSRDRGYIGETQYF
cdr3_nt: TGTGCCAGCAGCCGGGACAGGGGCTATATAGGAGAGACCCAGTACTTC

v_call: TRBV11-1
clone_size: -
d_call: TRBD1
j_call: TRBJ2-3
cdr3_aa: CASSLRQGVNTDTQYF
cdr3_nt: TGTGCCAGCAGCTTGAGACAGGGGGTGAATACAGATACGCAGTATTTT

v_call: TRBV10-3
clone_size: -
d_call: TRBD2
j_call: TRBJ2-1
cdr3_aa: CAISAREAPGEQFF
cdr3_nt: TGTGCCATCAGTGCGCGGGAGGCCCCGGGAGAGCAGTTCTTC

v_call: TRBV5-4
clone_size: -
d_call: -
j_call: TRBJ1-3
cdr3_aa: CASSLVGGAGNTIYF
cdr3_nt: TGTGCCAGCAGCTTGGTCGGGGGGGCTGGAAACACCATATATTTT

v_call: TRBV27
clone_size: -
d_call: TRBD2
j_call: TRBJ2-1
cdr3_aa: CASSLAGVGNEQFF
cdr3_nt: TGTGCCAGCAGTTTAGCGGGAGTAGGTAATGAGCAGTTCTTC

v_call: TRBV7-2
clone_size: -
d_call: TRBD1
j_call: TRBJ1-2
cdr3_aa: CASSLLGQAYGYTF
cdr3_nt: TGTGCCAGCAGCTTACTAGGACAGGCCTATGGCTACACCTTC

v_call: TRBV9
clone_size: -
d_call: -
j_call: TRBJ2-2
cdr3_aa: CASSVAQGSAGELFF
cdr3_nt: TGTGCCAGCAGCGTAGCTCAGGGATCGGCCGGGGAGCTGTTTTTT

v_call: TRBV19
clone_size: -
d_call: -
j_call: TRBJ1-2
cdr3_aa: CASKRGLVYGYTF
cdr3_nt: TGTGCCAGTAAAAGGGGACTGGTCTATGGCTACACCTTC

v_call: TRBV19
clone_size: -
d_call: TRBD1
j_call: TRBJ2-3
cdr3_aa: CASSGRDRGYSDTQYF
cdr3_nt: TGTGCCAGTAGTGGCCGGGACAGGGGTTACTCAGATACGCAGTATTTT

v_call: TRBV28
clone_size: -
d_call: TRBD2
j_call: TRBJ2-5
cdr3_aa: CASSLASGRARETQYF
cdr3_nt: TGTGCCAGCAGTTTGGCCAGCGGGAGAGCTAGGGAGACCCAGTACTTC

v_call: TRBV6-6
clone_size: -
d_call: TRBD2
j_call: TRBJ2-1
cdr3_aa: CASSYGGSSYNEQFF
cdr3_nt: TGTGCCAGCAGTTACGGCGGGAGCTCCTACAATGAGCAGTTCTTC

v_call: TRBV28
clone_size: few
d_call: TRBD1
j_call: TRBJ1-2
cdr3_aa: CASCVTGGSNYGYTF
cdr3_nt: TGTGCCAGCTGTGTGACAGGGGGATCTAACTATGGCTACACCTTC

v_call: TRBV3-1/TRBV3-2
clone_size: few
d_call: -
j_call: TRBJ1-5
cdr3_aa: CASSQYGGNQPQHF
cdr3_nt: TGTGCCAGCAGCCAATATGGAGGGAATCAGCCCCAGCATTTT

v_call: TRBV7-9
clone_size: -
d_call: TRBD1
j_call: TRBJ1-1
cdr3_aa: CASSPNRGGTEAFF
cdr3_nt: TGTGCCAGCAGCCCTAACAGGGGTGGGACTGAAGCTTTCTTT

v_call: TRBV7-9
clone_size: -
d_call: -
j_call: TRBJ1-1
cdr3_aa: CASPGGTEAFF
cdr3_nt: TGTGCCAGCCCCGGGGGCACTGAAGCTTTCTTT

v_call: TRBV28
clone_size: -
d_call: -
j_call: TRBJ1-1
cdr3_aa: CASSLPQGFTEAFF
cdr3_nt: TGTGCCAGCAGTTTGCCGCAGGGTTTCACTGAAGCTTTCTTT

v_call: TRBV19
clone_size: once
d_call: TRBD2
j_call: TRBJ2-1
cdr3_aa: CASSILSGRVEQFF
cdr3_nt: TGTGCCAGTAGTATTCTAAGCGGGAGGGTTGAGCAGTTCTTC

v_call: TRBV9
clone_size: -
d_call: TRBD1
j_call: TRBJ1-3
cdr3_aa: CASSVGQGTSGNTIYF
cdr3_nt: TGTGCCAGCAGCGTGGGACAGGGTACCTCTGGAAACACCATATATTTT

v_call: TRBV2
clone_size: -
d_call: TRBD1
j_call: TRBJ1-4
cdr3_aa: CASSIPQGANEKLFF
cdr3_nt: TGTGCCAGCAGCATCCCACAGGGGGCGAACGAAAAACTGTTTTTT

v_call: TRBV18
clone_size: -
d_call: -
j_call: TRBJ1-3
cdr3_aa: CASSPGRPVSGNTIYF
cdr3_nt: TGTGCCAGCTCACCAGGGCGCCCGGTCTCTGGAAACACCATATATTTT

v_call: TRBV19
clone_size: once
d_call: -
j_call: TRBJ2-2
cdr3_aa: CASSIGSSGNTGELFF
cdr3_nt: TGTGCCAGTAGTATAGGGAGTAGCGGTAACACCGGGGAGCTGTTTTTT

v_call: TRBV28
clone_size: -
d_call: -
j_call: TRBJ2-7
cdr3_aa: CASSRGSYEQYF
cdr3_nt: TGTGCCAGCAGTAGGGGTTCCTACGAGCAGTACTTC

v_call: TRBV5-1
clone_size: -
d_call: -
j_call: TRBJ1-5
cdr3_aa: CASSPGSNQPQHF
cdr3_nt: TGCGCCAGCAGCCCCGGTAGCAATCAGCCCCAGCATTTT

v_call: TRBV15
clone_size: -
d_call: TRBD1
j_call: TRBJ1-1
cdr3_aa: CATSRAGQRTEAFF
cdr3_nt: TGTGCCACCAGCAGAGCGGGACAGAGGACTGAAGCTTTCTTT

v_call: TRBV9
clone_size: -
d_call: -
j_call: TRBJ2-6
cdr3_aa: CASSTAVSSGANVLTF
cdr3_nt: TGTGCCAGCAGCACCGCCGTTAGCTCTGGGGCCAACGTCCTGACTTTC

v_call: TRBV19
clone_size: once
d_call: -
j_call: TRBJ2-3
cdr3_aa: CASLGGARDTQYF
cdr3_nt: TGTGCCAGCCTGGGGGGGGCACGCGATACGCAGTATTTT